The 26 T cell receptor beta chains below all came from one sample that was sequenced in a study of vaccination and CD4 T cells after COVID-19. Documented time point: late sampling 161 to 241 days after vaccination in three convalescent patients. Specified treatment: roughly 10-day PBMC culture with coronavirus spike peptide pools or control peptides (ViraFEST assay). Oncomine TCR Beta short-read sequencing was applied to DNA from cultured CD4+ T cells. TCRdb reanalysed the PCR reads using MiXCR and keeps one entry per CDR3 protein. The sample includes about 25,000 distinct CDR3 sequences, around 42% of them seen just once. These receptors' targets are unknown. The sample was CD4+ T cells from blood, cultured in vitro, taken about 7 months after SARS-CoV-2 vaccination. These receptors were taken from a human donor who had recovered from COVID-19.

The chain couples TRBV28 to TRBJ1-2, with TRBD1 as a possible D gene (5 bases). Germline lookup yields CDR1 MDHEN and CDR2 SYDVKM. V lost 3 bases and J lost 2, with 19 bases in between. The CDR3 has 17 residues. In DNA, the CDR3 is TGTGCCAGCAGTTTTTCCGGGACCCCAATGGGGAACTATGGCTACACCTTC. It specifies CASSFSGTPMGNYGYTF.

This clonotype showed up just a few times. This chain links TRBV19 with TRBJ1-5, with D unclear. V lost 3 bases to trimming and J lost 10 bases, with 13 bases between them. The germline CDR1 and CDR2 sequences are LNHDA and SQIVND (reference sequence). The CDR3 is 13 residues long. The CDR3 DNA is TGTGCCAGTAGTATCGCCGGGGTAGGACCCCAGCATTTT. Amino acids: CASSIAGVGPQHF.

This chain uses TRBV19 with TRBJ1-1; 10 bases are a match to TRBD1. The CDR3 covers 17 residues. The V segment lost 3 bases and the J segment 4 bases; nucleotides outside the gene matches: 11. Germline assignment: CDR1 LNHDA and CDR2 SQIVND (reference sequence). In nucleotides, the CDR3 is TGTGCCAGTAGTATTGGGAGGCGCGGACAGGGGGTCACTGAAGCTTTCTTT. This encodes CASSIGRRGQGVTEAFF.

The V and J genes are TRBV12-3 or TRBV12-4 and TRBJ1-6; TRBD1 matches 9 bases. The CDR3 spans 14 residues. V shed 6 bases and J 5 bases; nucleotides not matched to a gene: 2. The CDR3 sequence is CASRRTGDNSPLHF. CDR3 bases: TGTGCCAGCAGACGGACAGGGGATAATTCACCCCTCCACTTT.

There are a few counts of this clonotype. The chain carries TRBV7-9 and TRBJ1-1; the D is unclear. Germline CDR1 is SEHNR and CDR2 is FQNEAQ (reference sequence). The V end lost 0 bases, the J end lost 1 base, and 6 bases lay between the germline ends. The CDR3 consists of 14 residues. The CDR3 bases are TGTGCCAGCAGCTTAGCCCTCGGGAACACTGAAGCTTTCTTT. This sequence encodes CASSLALGNTEAFF. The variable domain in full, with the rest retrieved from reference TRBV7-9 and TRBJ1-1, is DTGVSQNPRHKITKRGQNVTFRCDPISEHNRLYWYRQTLGQGPEFLTYFQNEAQLEKSRLLSDRFSAERPKGSFSTLEIQRTEQGDSAMYLCASSLALGNTEAFFGQGTRLTVV.

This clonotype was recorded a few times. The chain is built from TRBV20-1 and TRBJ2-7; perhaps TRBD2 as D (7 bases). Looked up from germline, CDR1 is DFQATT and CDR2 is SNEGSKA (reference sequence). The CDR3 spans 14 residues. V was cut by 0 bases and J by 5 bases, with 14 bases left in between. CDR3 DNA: TGCAGTGCTAGAGATCCTAGGGGGGGTGACGAGCAGTACTTC. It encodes CSARDPRGGDEQYF.

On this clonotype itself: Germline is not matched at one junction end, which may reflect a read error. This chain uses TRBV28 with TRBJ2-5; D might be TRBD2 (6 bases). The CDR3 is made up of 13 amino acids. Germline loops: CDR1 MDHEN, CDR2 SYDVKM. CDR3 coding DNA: TGTGCCAGCAGCTTATGGGGGGAAGAGACCCAGTACTTC. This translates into CASSLWGEETQYF.

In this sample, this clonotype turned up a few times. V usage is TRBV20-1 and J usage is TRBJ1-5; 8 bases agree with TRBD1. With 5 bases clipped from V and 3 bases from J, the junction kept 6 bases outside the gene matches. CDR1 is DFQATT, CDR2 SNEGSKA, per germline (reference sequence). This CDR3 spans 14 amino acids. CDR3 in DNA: TGCAGTGCTCTAAGACAGGGGACCAATCAGCCCCAGCATTTT. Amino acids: CSALRQGTNQPQHF.

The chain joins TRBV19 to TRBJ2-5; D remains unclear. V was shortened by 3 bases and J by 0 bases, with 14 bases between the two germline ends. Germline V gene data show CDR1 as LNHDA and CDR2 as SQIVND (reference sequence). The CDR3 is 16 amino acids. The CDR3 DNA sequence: TGTGCCAGTAGTATCTGGAACGGGCCTCACCAAGAGACCCAGTACTTC. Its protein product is CASSIWNGPHQETQYF. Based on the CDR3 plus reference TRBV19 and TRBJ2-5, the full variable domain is DGGITQSPKYLFRKEGQNVTLSCEQNLNHDAMYWYRQDPGQGLRLIYYSQIVNDFQKGDIAEGYSVSREKKESFPLTVTSAQKNPTAFYLCASSIWNGPHQETQYFGPGTRLLVL.

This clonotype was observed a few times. CDR3 DNA: TGCAGTGCTAGTCGGCCAATGACTTACGAGCAGTACTTC. As protein: CSASRPMTYEQYF. V is TRBV20-1 and J is TRBJ2-7; D is ambiguous. Germline V CDR1 and CDR2: DFQATT, SNEGSKA (reference sequence). Trimming took 3 bases from V and 4 from J, leaving 13 bases between them. The CDR3 has 13 residues.

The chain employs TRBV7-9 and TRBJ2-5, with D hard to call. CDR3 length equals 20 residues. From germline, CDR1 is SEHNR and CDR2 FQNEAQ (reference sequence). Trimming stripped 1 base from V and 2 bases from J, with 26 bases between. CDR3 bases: TGTGCCAGCAGCTTAGGTAGTGTTGGAACAGCCCTAGGAAGACAAGAGACCCAGTACTTC. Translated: CASSLGSVGTALGRQETQYF.

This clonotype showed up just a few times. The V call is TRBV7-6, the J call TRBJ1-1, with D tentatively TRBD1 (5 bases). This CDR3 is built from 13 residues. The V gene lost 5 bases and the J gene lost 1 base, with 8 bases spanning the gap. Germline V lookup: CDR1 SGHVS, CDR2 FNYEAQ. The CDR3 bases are TGTGCCAGCAGCCGGGGGGGGAACACTGAAGCTTTCTTT. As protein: CASSRGGNTEAFF.

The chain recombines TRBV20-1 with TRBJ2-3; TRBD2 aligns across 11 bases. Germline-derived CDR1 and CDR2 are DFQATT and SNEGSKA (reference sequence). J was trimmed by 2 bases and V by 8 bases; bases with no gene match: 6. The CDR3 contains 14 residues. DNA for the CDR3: TGCAGTCGGACTAGCGGGTACTTCACAGATACGCAGTATTTT. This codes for CSRTSGYFTDTQYF.

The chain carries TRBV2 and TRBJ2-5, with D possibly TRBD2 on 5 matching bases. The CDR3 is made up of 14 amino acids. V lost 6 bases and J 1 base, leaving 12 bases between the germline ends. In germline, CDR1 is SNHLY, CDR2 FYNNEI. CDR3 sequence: CASRTGLLQETQYF. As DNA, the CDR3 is TGTGCCAGCAGGACCGGACTGCTCCAAGAGACCCAGTACTTC.

CDR3 amino acids: CASSPTVWGHSGANVLTF. The CDR3 coding sequence is TGCGCCAGCAGTCCCACCGTCTGGGGCCACTCTGGGGCCAACGTCCTGACTTTC. V gene TRBV5-1 combines with J gene TRBJ2-6, with a possible D match to TRBD1 (5 bases). Between the trimmed V and J ends, which lost 5 bases and 0 bases, there was a span of 18 bases. Germline CDR1 reads SGHRS; CDR2 reads YFSETQ. The CDR3 is made up of 18 amino acids.

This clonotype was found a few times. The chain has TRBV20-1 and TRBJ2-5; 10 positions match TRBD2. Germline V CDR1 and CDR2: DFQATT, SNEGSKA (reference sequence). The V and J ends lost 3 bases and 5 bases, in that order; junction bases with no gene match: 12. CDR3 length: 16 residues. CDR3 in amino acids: CSASPASGSPGETQYF. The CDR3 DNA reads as TGCAGTGCTAGCCCCGCTAGCGGGAGCCCTGGGGAGACCCAGTACTTC.

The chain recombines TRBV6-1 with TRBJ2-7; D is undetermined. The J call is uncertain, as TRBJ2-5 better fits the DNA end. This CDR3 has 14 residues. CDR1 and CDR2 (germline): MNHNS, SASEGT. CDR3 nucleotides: TGTGCCAGCAGTGACGGGTCCGGACAAGAGACCCAGTACTTC. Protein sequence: CASSDGSGQETQYF.

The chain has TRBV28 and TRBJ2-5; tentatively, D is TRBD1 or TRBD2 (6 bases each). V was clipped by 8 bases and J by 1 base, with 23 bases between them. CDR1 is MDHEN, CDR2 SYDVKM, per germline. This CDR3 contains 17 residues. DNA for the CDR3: TGTGCCAGCGCAAGACACAATTGGGGGGCCTTCCAAGAGACCCAGTACTTC. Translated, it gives CASARHNWGAFQETQYF.

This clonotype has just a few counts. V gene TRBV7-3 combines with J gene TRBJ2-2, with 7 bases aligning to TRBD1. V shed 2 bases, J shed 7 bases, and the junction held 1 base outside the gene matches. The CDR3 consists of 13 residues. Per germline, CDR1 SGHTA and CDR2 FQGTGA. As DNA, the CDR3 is TGTGCCAGCAGCTTAGGGGACAGCGGGGAGCTGTTTTTT. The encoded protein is CASSLGDSGELFF.

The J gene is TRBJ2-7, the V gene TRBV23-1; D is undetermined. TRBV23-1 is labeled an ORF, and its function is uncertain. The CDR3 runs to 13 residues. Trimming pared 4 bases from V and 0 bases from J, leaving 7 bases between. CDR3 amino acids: CASSLKSSYEQYF. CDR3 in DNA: TGCGCCAGCAGTCTAAAAAGCTCCTACGAGCAGTACTTC.

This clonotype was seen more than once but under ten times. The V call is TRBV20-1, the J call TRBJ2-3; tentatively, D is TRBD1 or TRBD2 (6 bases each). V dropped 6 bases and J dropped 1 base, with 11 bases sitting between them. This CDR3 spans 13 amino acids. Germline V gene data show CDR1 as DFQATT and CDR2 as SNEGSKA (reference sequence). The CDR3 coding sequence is TGCAGTGCCCAGGAGGGGGGCACAGATACGCAGTATTTT. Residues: CSAQEGGTDTQYF.

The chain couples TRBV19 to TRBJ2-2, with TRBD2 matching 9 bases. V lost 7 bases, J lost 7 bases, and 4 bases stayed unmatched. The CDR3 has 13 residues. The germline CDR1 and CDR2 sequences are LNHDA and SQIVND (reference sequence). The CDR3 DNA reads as TGTGCCAGTATCGGGACTAGCATCGGGGAGCTGTTTTTT. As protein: CASIGTSIGELFF.

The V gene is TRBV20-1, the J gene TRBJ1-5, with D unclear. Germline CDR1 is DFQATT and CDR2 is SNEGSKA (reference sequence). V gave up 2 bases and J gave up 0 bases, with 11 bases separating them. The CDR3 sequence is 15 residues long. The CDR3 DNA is TGCAGTGCTAGAATCCGCTCTTATAGCAATCAGCCCCAGCATTTT. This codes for CSARIRSYSNQPQHF.

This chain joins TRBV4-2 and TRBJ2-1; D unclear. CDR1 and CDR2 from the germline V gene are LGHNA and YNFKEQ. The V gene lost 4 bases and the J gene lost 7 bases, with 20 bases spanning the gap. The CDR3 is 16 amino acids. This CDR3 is CASSPSLPTGRNEQFF. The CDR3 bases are TGTGCCAGCAGCCCCTCTCTACCTACGGGCCGAAATGAGCAGTTCTTC.

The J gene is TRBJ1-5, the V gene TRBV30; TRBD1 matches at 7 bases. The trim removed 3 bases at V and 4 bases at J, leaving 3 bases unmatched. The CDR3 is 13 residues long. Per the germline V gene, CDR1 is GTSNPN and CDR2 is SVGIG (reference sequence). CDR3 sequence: CAWSGTENQPQHF. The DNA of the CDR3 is TGTGCCTGGAGCGGGACAGAGAATCAGCCCCAGCATTTT. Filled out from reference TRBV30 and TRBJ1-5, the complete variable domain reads SQTIHQWPATLVQPVGSPLSLECTVEGTSNPNLYWYRQAAGRGLQLLFYSVGIGQISSEVPQNLSASRPQDRQFILSSKKLLLSDSGFYLCAWSGTENQPQHFGDGTRLSIL.

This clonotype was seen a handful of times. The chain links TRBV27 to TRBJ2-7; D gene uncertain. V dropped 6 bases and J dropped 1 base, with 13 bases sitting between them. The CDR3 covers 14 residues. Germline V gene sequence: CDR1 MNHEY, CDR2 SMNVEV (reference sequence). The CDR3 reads CASRLWVGSYEQYF. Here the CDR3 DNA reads TGTGCCAGCAGGTTGTGGGTCGGGTCCTACGAGCAGTACTTC.